Shown below are 31 T cell receptor beta chains from a single sample sequenced in a study of T cells after yellow fever vaccination. From the 5' RACE reads, TCRdb called clonotypes with MiXCR, one entry per CDR3 protein. The sample yields a few hundred thousand distinct CDR3 sequences, around a sixth seen once. Sequencing was performed on PBMCs, taken less than 6 days after the first yellow fever vaccination. Source of these receptors: a man aged 18 to 29 who received the YFV17D yellow fever vaccine.

CDR3 nucleotide sequence: TGTGCCATCAGTGAAGTAGGGGATGCTGGAAACACCATATATTTT. Its protein product is CAISEVGDAGNTIYF. The genes are TRBV10-3 and TRBJ1-3, with a possible D match to TRBD1 (5 bases). This CDR3 has 15 residues. Germline CDR1 is ENHRY and CDR2 is SYGVKD. Trimming stripped 3 bases from V and 2 bases from J, with 11 bases between.

This clonotype was detected many times. V is TRBV5-1 and J is TRBJ2-2; D not resolved. Germline CDR1 SGHRS, CDR2 YFSETQ. The length of the CDR3 is 13 residues. Trimming pared 2 bases from V and 6 bases from J, leaving 8 bases between. Written as DNA, the CDR3 is TGCGCCAGCAGCTTTCGAGCTCCCGGGGAGCTGTTTTTT. As protein: CASSFRAPGELFF.

This rearrangement joins TRBV20-1 to TRBJ2-2; TRBD2 agrees at 7 bases. Germline V gene data show CDR1 as DFQATT and CDR2 as SNEGSKA (reference sequence). Germline trimming cut 6 bases from V and 0 bases from J; bases unmatched to any gene: 16. The CDR3 is 18 residues long. This chain's CDR3 is CSANNLETSSANTGELFF. CDR3 nucleotides: TGCAGTGCCAATAACCTTGAGACTAGCAGCGCGAACACCGGGGAGCTGTTTTTT.

The gene calls are TRBV28 and TRBJ2-3, with 7 positions matching TRBD2. The CDR3 length is 16 residues. In germline, CDR1 is MDHEN, CDR2 SYDVKM. V shed 3 bases and J 7 bases; nucleotides not matched to a gene: 13. CDR3 amino acids: CASSFLGTILRHTQYF. The CDR3 DNA is TGTGCCAGCAGTTTCCTCGGGACTATTTTAAGGCATACGCAGTATTTT.

The rearrangement joins TRBV4-3 to TRBJ2-5, with D possibly being TRBD1 (5 bases). The CDR3 is 16 amino acids. The V gene's germline CDR1 is LGHNA and CDR2 YSLEER. V was shortened by 2 bases and J by 1 base, with 14 bases between the two germline ends. As DNA, the CDR3 is TGCGCCAGCAGCCAAACGAGTCTGGGGCCCCAAGAGACCCAGTACTTC. This codes for CASSQTSLGPQETQYF.

V usage is TRBV7-2 and J usage is TRBJ1-2; tentative D call: TRBD1 (5 bases). The V gene lost 3 bases and the J gene lost 4 bases, with 12 bases spanning the gap. The CDR3 extends over 14 amino acids. Germline V lookup: CDR1 SGHTA, CDR2 FQGNSA. CDR3 in amino acids: CASSFARGAYGYTF. Written as DNA, the CDR3 is TGTGCCAGCAGCTTCGCCCGGGGCGCCTATGGCTACACCTTC.

This clonotype was counted a few times. The chain is built from TRBV4-1 and TRBJ2-1; TRBD2 matches at 10 bases. CDR1 and CDR2 from the germline V gene are MGHRA and YSYEKL. CDR3 size: 16 residues. V shed 10 bases, J shed 5 bases, and the junction held 14 bases outside the gene matches. CDR3 protein: CATSGGLAGVNNEQFF. CDR3 DNA sequence: TGCGCCACCTCAGGGGGTCTAGCGGGGGTTAACAATGAGCAGTTCTTC.

This clonotype appeared a few times. V is TRBV5-1 and J is TRBJ1-2; D not certain. With 0 bases removed from V and 4 bases from J, the gap between germline ends came to 7 bases. The CDR3 loop spans 13 amino acids. Germline V gives CDR1 SGHRS, CDR2 YFSETQ. CDR3 in DNA: TGCGCCAGCAGCTTGGAGGAAGGCTATGGCTACACCTTC. Its translation: CASSLEEGYGYTF.

The chain uses TRBV12-3 or TRBV12-4 and TRBJ1-6; perhaps TRBD1 as D (6 bases). Trimming removed 2 bases at V and 6 bases at J, with 14 bases between. The CDR3 runs 16 residues. CDR3 in DNA: TGTGCCAGCAGTTTATACAGGGTCGACGGTAATTCACCCCTCCACTTT. Translation gives CASSLYRVDGNSPLHF.

This clonotype turned up a few times. The chain carries TRBV20-1 and TRBJ1-1; D is uncertain. The CDR3 consists of 13 residues. Per germline, CDR1 DFQATT and CDR2 SNEGSKA (reference sequence). V lost 6 bases, J lost 0 bases, and 11 bases lay in between. CDR3 in DNA: TGCAGTGCCATGGAGAGCCTGAACACTGAAGCTTTCTTT. Protein sequence: CSAMESLNTEAFF.

As DNA, the CDR3 is TGCGCCAGCAGCCAAAGGACAGGGAGCAATCAGCCCCAGCATTTT. It codes for CASSQRTGSNQPQHF. The V call is TRBV4-1, the J call TRBJ1-5; the match to TRBD1 covers 8 bases. With 2 bases clipped from V and 1 base from J, the junction kept 1 base outside the gene matches. In germline, CDR1 is MGHRA, CDR2 YSYEKL. This CDR3 spans 15 amino acids.

This clonotype has just a few counts. The chain joins TRBV10-2 to TRBJ1-5; 7 bases map to TRBD1. Germline trimming cut 6 bases from V and 3 bases from J; bases unmatched to any gene: 5. This CDR3 has 14 residues. CDR1 is WSHSY, CDR2 SAAADI, per germline. This CDR3 reads CASRAGTDNQPQHF. The CDR3 bases are TGCGCCAGCAGAGCCGGGACAGACAATCAGCCCCAGCATTTT.

The rearrangement uses TRBV23-1 and TRBJ2-5; no clear D. TRBV23-1 is an ORF; its function is uncertain. Trimming left V 6 bases short and J 1 base short, with 12 bases between. CDR3 length equals 14 residues. The CDR3 is CASSPWRFQETQYF. The CDR3 DNA follows: TGCGCCAGCAGCCCCTGGCGGTTCCAAGAGACCCAGTACTTC.

The chain is built from TRBV6-5 and TRBJ2-7; 9 bases fit TRBD2. Unmatched junction bases numbered 6, after V lost 4 bases and J lost 2 bases. The germline CDR1 and CDR2 sequences are MNHEY and SVGAGI. The CDR3 is made up of 15 amino acids. The CDR3 loop reads CASSSLLAGTYEQYF. As DNA, the CDR3 is TGTGCCAGCAGTTCCCTCCTAGCGGGAACCTACGAGCAGTACTTC.

This clonotype was counted between two and nine times. V gene TRBV11-2 combines with J gene TRBJ1-3; 10 bases agree with TRBD1. The CDR3 extends over 19 amino acids. Losses at the gene ends were 2 bases for V and 0 bases for J; bases not matched to a gene: 10. Germline-derived CDR1 and CDR2 are SGHAT and FQNNGV. CDR3 loop: CASSLLHAGQGLSGNTIYF. CDR3 DNA sequence: TGTGCCAGCAGCTTATTGCATGCGGGACAGGGGCTCTCTGGAAACACCATATATTTT.

V is TRBV7-2 and J is TRBJ2-7, with D perhaps TRBD1 (6 bases). Trimming cost V 4 bases and J 6 bases, with 25 bases left between them. The germline V gene has CDR1 SGHTA and CDR2 FQGNSA. This CDR3 contains 17 residues. The CDR3 protein is CASSSSRTQGSFGEQYF. In DNA, the CDR3 is TGTGCCAGCAGCTCCTCGCGCACACAGGGAAGCTTTGGCGAGCAGTACTTC.

This clonotype has more than one count but fewer than ten. The chain has TRBV5-1 and TRBJ1-2; TRBD1 is a possible D gene (6 bases). This CDR3 contains 14 residues. The V and J ends lost 2 bases and 8 bases respectively, with 16 bases between them. Germline V lookup: CDR1 SGHRS, CDR2 YFSETQ. This CDR3 reads CASSFSAGGGGYTF. In DNA, the CDR3 is TGCGCCAGCAGCTTCAGCGCGGGGGGCGGGGGCTACACCTTC.

This clonotype has just a few counts. The V call is TRBV4-3, the J call TRBJ1-5; D remains ambiguous. Looked up from germline, CDR1 is LGHNA and CDR2 is YSLEER. The CDR3 spans 13 residues. The V and J ends lost 1 base and 4 bases respectively, with 5 bases between them. The CDR3: CASSQGRNQPQHF. CDR3 nucleotides: TGCGCCAGCAGCCAAGGTCGGAATCAGCCCCAGCATTTT.

This clonotype was seen many times. The chain employs TRBV2 and TRBJ2-2; 12 nucleotides align to TRBD2. This CDR3 is 18 amino acids long. CDR1 is SNHLY, CDR2 FYNNEI, per germline. Trimming removed 5 bases from V and 2 bases from J; junction bases left unmatched: 9. CDR3 loop: CASSSLAGGPANTGELFF. CDR3 nucleotides: TGTGCCAGCAGTTCCCTAGCGGGGGGGCCGGCAAACACCGGGGAGCTGTTTTTT.

This chain uses TRBV4-1 with TRBJ1-2; D call uncertain. V lost 3 bases and J 2 bases, leaving 13 bases between the germline ends. The CDR3 extends over 15 amino acids. The V gene's germline CDR1 is MGHRA and CDR2 YSYEKL. Here the CDR3 DNA reads TGCGCCAGCAGCCACCCTCTTACACCGAACTATGGCTACACCTTC. Translation: CASSHPLTPNYGYTF.

This clonotype was seen a handful of times. The chain uses TRBV12-3 or TRBV12-4 and TRBJ2-1; TRBD2 agrees at 13 bases. The CDR3 is 16 residues long. With V trimmed by 3 bases and J by 10 bases, 9 bases remained unmatched. Here the CDR3 reads CASSFAVLAGGDEQFF. For the CDR3, the DNA is TGTGCCAGCAGTTTTGCGGTACTAGCGGGGGGGGACGAGCAGTTCTTC.

The chain links TRBV28 to TRBJ1-2, with D possibly matching TRBD1 (6 bases). Per germline, CDR1 MDHEN and CDR2 SYDVKM. This CDR3 is built from 15 residues. V shed 11 bases and J shed 3 bases, with 22 bases lying between them. For the CDR3, the DNA is TGTGCCTGCCGGGACACATCTTCCCCCTACTATGGCTACACCTTC. This translates into CACRDTSSPYYGYTF.

Details on this clonotype: The CDR3 end shows no conserved phenylalanine or tryptophan, and so a read error is likely. Because the CDR3's place on the DNA is in doubt, the DNA is left out and the CDR3 is given as listed by TCRdb. V usage is TRBV28 and J usage is TRBJ2-7; the D call of TRBD1 is as the table states it, not checked on the DNA. Counting both end residues, the CDR3 totals 17 amino acids. From germline, CDR1 is MDHEN and CDR2 SYDVKM. Here the CDR3 reads CASSLYSPGPGGQGDSG.

The V and J genes are TRBV4-2 and TRBJ1-3; tentative D call: TRBD1 (5 bases). The CDR3 runs to 15 residues. V was cut by 6 bases and J by 10 bases, with 22 bases left in between. Germline CDR1 LGHNA, CDR2 YNFKEQ. The CDR3, as DNA: TGTGCCAGCAGTCCAGGCAGGGAACGGCTAGCGACCATATATTTT. This encodes CASSPGRERLATIYF.

This clonotype was recorded a few times. The gene calls are TRBV18 and TRBJ2-2; D might be TRBD1 (5 bases). Germline values: CDR1 KGHSH, CDR2 LQKENI. Trimming pared 3 bases from V and 4 bases from J, leaving 12 bases between. This CDR3 spans 15 amino acids. This CDR3 is CASSPRQGFTGELFF. The CDR3 bases are TGTGCCAGCTCACCTCGGCAGGGCTTCACCGGGGAGCTGTTTTTT.

The chain is built from TRBV7-2 and TRBJ1-4; 10 nucleotides line up with TRBD1. Germline V lookup: CDR1 SGHTA, CDR2 FQGNSA. The CDR3 consists of 13 residues. Trimming at V came to 6 bases and at J to 10 bases, leaving 5 bases not matched to a gene. The CDR3, as DNA: TGTGCCAGCAGAGGGACAGGGGTTGGAAAACTGTTTTTT. Protein product: CASRGTGVGKLFF.

The gene calls are TRBV7-8 and TRBJ2-7, with 7 bases that match TRBD2. CDR1 is SGHVS and CDR2 is FQNEAQ in the germline V gene. CDR3 size: 13 residues. Unmatched junction bases numbered 12, after V lost 10 bases and J lost 6 bases. DNA for the CDR3: TGTGCCACCGCGACTAGCTCCGTGCCCGAGCAGTACTTC. Translating it yields CATATSSVPEQYF.

This chain links TRBV7-6 with TRBJ2-3; the D is unclear. V lost 11 bases and J lost 7, with 16 bases in between. The germline gives CDR1 SGHVS, CDR2 FNYEAQ. This CDR3 contains 12 residues. The CDR3 DNA is TGTGCCGTCTCGGGCTACCGTCATACGCAGTATTTT. Encoded protein: CAVSGYRHTQYF. Supplemented by reference TRBV7-6 and TRBJ2-3, the full variable domain reads GAGVSQSPRYKVTKRGQDVALRCDPISGHVSLYWYRQALGQGPEFLTYFNYEAQQDKSGLPNDRFSAERPEGSISTLTIQRTEQRDSAMYRCAVSGYRHTQYFGPGTRLTVL.

This clonotype appeared a few times. The rearrangement uses TRBV4-2 and TRBJ2-3, with TRBD2 matching 12 bases. From germline, CDR1 is LGHNA and CDR2 YNFKEQ. The CDR3 totals 16 residues. V shed 0 bases and J 5 bases; nucleotides not matched to a gene: 3. CDR3 in amino acids: CASSQDLAGGQDTQYF. DNA of the CDR3: TGTGCCAGCAGCCAAGATCTAGCGGGGGGGCAAGATACGCAGTATTTT.

This clonotype was seen at least ten times. The chain joins TRBV6-2 or TRBV6-3 to TRBJ2-1, with D possibly matching TRBD2 (6 bases). The germline V gene encodes CDR1 MNHEY and CDR2 SVGEGT. V lost 6 bases and J lost 8, with 32 bases in between. The CDR3 sequence is 19 residues long. The CDR3 loop is CASSYPPPGGRPGQDEQFF. The CDR3 DNA reads as TGTGCCAGCAGCTATCCACCCCCCGGGGGTCGCCCCGGTCAGGATGAGCAGTTCTTC.

The sample holds many counts of this clonotype. The chain uses TRBV27 and TRBJ2-1; 9 bases are shared with TRBD2. The CDR3 consists of 16 residues. Germline trimming cut 5 bases from V and 8 bases from J; bases unmatched to any gene: 13. Germline assignment: CDR1 MNHEY and CDR2 SMNVEV (reference sequence). CDR3 coding DNA: TGTGCCAGCAGTCCAAGAGGGGCTAGCGGGGCCCATGAGCAGTTCTTC. Residues: CASSPRGASGAHEQFF.